The entry below describes one T cell receptor (beta chain). This sample stems from a study of cytomegalovirus exposure and HLA in healthy donors. PCR was performed using 60 Vbeta and 13 Jbeta primers. Assay used: immunoSEQ multiplex PCR; TCRdb lists only in-frame clones, some missing. This repertoire shows 160,000 or so clones, 60% to 80% found once; its top ten account for under 2.5%. CDR1 SGHDT and CDR2 YYEEEE come from the germline V gene. The V gene end was trimmed by 4 bases and the J gene end by 0 bases; junction bases not matched to a gene: 6. The CDR3 covers 16 residues. Sequencing used PBMCs. The TCR was taken from a man between 60 and 75 years old in good health and CMV-seronegative. The rearrangement links TRBV5-6 to TRBJ2-5; TRBD1 matches 10 bases. CDR3 bases: TGTGCCAGCAGCCCCGGGACAGGGGCCTACCAAGAGACCCAGTACTTC. Amino acid sequence: CASSPGTGAYQETQYF.